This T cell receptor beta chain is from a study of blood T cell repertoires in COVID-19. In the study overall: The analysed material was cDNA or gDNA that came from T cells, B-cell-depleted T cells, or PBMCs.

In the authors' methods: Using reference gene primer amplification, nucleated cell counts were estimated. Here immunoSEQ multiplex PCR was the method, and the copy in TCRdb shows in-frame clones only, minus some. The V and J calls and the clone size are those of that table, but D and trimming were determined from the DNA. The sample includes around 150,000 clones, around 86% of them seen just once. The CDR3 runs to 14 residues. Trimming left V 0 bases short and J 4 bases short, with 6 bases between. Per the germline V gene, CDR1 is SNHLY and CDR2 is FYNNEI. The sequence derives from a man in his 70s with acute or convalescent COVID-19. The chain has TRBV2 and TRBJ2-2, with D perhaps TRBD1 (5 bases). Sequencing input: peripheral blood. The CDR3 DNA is TGTGCCAGCAGTGAAGCACAGGCCACCGGGGAGCTGTTTTTT. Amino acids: CASSEAQATGELFF. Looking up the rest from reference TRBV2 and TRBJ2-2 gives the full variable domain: EPEVTQTPSHQVTQMGQEVILRCVPISNHLYFYWYRQILGQKVEFLVSFYNNEISEKSEIFDDQFSVERPDGSNFTLKIRSTKLEDSAMYFCASSEAQATGELFFGEGSRLTVL.